This record concerns one TCR beta chain sequence. This entry belongs to a study of T cell responses to AZD1222 COVID-19 vaccine. After removal of 3 bases from V and 2 bases from J, the junction contained 6 bases not matched to a gene. This CDR3 spans 16 amino acids. Germline V gene sequence: CDR1 SGDLS, CDR2 YYNGEE. Libraries were prepared by immunoSEQ multiplex PCR; TCRdb keeps only in-frame clonotypes and omits some of them. The table shows some 150,000 clones, with more than 75% occurring only once. Sequencing used peripheral blood, obtained on day 0 of AZD1222 vaccination. This sequence originates from an adult in good health. The chain is built from TRBV9 and TRBJ2-2, with 8 bases that match TRBD1. In nucleotides, the CDR3 is TGTGCCAGCAGCGCCTCAGGGGGCAGCAACACCGGGGAGCTGTTTTTT. Residues: CASSASGGSNTGELFF.